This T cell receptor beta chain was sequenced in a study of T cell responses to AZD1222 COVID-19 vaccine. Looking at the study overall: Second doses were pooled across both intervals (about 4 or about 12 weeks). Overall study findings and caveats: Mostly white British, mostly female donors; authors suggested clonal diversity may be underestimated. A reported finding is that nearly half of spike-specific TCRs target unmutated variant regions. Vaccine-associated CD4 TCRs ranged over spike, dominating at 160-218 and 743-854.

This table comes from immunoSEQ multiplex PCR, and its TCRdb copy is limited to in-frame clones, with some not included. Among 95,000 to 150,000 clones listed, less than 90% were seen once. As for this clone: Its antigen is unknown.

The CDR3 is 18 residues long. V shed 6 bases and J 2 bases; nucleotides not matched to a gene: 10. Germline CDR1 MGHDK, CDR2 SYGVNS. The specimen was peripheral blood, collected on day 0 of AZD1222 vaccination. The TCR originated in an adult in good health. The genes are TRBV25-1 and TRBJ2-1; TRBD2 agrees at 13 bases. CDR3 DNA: TGTGCCAGCAGGGGGTTAGGGACTAGCGGGAAGACCTACAATGAGCAGTTCTTC. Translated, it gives CASRGLGTSGKTYNEQFF. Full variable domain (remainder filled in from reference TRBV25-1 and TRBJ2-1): EADIYQTPRYLVIGTGKKITLECSQTMGHDKMYWYQQDPGMELHLIHYSYGVNSTEKGDLSSESTVSRIRTEHFPLTLESARPSHTSQYLCASRGLGTSGKTYNEQFFGPGTRLTVL.